The clone carrying this TCR beta chain occurred once. The antigen is unknown. The data are from a study of T cell responses to AZD1222 COVID-19 vaccine. This table comes from immunoSEQ multiplex PCR, and its TCRdb copy is limited to in-frame clones, with some not included. The table shows approximately 190,000 clones, with approximately 94% occurring only once. Study-wide results and limits: The sample set comprised mostly white British donors with more females, and clonal diversity was possibly underestimated. The reported proportion of spike-specific TCRs targeting unmutated variant regions was nearly half. Baseline seropositives among AZD1222 recipients totaled only five to seven.

J gave up 8 bases and V 3 bases, and 10 bases lay outside the gene matches. The CDR3 is 14 amino acids. From germline, CDR1 is SQVTM and CDR2 ANQGSEA. This sequence originates from an adult in good health. The source was peripheral blood, collected on day 0 of AZD1222 vaccination. J is TRBJ2-1 and V is TRBV29-1, with 7 bases lining up with TRBD2. In DNA, the CDR3 is TGCAGCGTTGATTGGGCTAGCGGAGGGGATGAGCAGTTCTTC. Protein sequence: CSVDWASGGDEQFF.